This TCR beta chain was obtained from a study of cytomegalovirus exposure and HLA in healthy donors. Study summary: Clustering assigned 81% of the roughly 400 genotyped donors to the Caucasian-associated ancestry cluster.

Germline V gene data show CDR1 as MNHNY and CDR2 as SVGAGI (reference sequence). V dropped 4 bases and J dropped 3; count of bases not matched to a gene: 4. The length of the CDR3 is 15 residues. Points on this clone: Antigen: not known.

60 Vbeta and 13 Jbeta primers were used in PCR. Only in-frame clones appear in the TCRdb table, and some are missing; sequencing was by immunoSEQ multiplex PCR. The specimen's table records about 130,000 clones. Regarding the study as a whole: As a later analysis revealed, most CMV-associated TCR beta chains appeared HLA-restricted. Some V segments, including TRBV6-2 and TRBV6-3, were excluded as indistinguishable. In a later analysis, TCR beta V- and J-gene trimming was associated with a missense DCLRE1C variant.

The TCR was taken from a woman in her 40s in good health and CMV-seropositive. Source material: PBMCs. The chain combines TRBV6-6 with TRBJ1-5; TRBD1 matches 9 bases. The CDR3, as DNA: TGTGCCAGCAGTTCGACAGGGGGGAACAATCAGCCCCAGCATTTT. Residues: CASSSTGGNNQPQHF.